These 30 T cell receptor beta chains share one sample of origin, sequenced in a study of response to subunit inactivated influenza vaccine. TCRdb re-called the RT-PCR reads with MiXCR, one entry per CDR3 protein. This table holds hundreds of thousands of distinct CDR3 sequences, approximately 15% found once. The starting material was PBMCs from blood, obtained less than 13 days after vaccination. The receptor set was obtained from a man aged 45-65 years who received an inactivated influenza vaccine.

This clonotype was detected many times. The chain combines TRBV7-8 with TRBJ1-1; D remains unclear. The CDR3 runs 16 residues. V was shortened by 3 bases and J by 7 bases, with 21 bases between the two germline ends. Germline lookup yields CDR1 SGHVS and CDR2 FQNEAQ. CDR3 DNA sequence: TGTGCCAGCAGCTTGTCGGCGGCCCCGTACCTCTTTGAAGCTTTCTTT. It yields the protein CASSLSAAPYLFEAFF.

The gene calls are TRBV12-3 or TRBV12-4 and TRBJ1-1; D is unclear. V was shortened by 5 bases and J by 1 base, with 11 bases between the two germline ends. The CDR3 totals 14 residues. The CDR3 protein is CASSPPVRNTEAFF. DNA for the CDR3: TGTGCCAGCAGTCCGCCCGTCAGGAACACTGAAGCTTTCTTT.

The chain employs TRBV11-2 and TRBJ2-3, with D possibly TRBD1 on 5 matching bases. Looked up from germline, CDR1 is SGHAT and CDR2 is FQNNGV. V lost 2 bases to trimming and J lost 3 bases, with 12 bases between them. The CDR3 sequence is 15 residues long. CDR3 in DNA: TGTGCCAGCAGCTTAATAGTGGACAATACAGATACGCAGTATTTT. It translates to CASSLIVDNTDTQYF.

This clonotype was observed once. The J gene is TRBJ1-1, the V gene TRBV7-9; tentative D call: TRBD1 (5 bases). The CDR3 is 13 residues long. The germline CDR1 and CDR2 sequences are SEHNR and FQNEAQ (reference sequence). Trimming took off 4 bases at V and 5 bases at J, with 11 bases between the two ends. The CDR3 reads CASSSLGQTEAFF. CDR3 nucleotide sequence: TGTGCCAGCAGCTCCTTGGGGCAGACTGAAGCTTTCTTT.

V gene TRBV7-9 combines with J gene TRBJ2-4; 7 bases agree with TRBD1. The V gene end was trimmed by 5 bases and the J gene end by 7 bases; junction bases not matched to a gene: 17. Per germline, CDR1 SEHNR and CDR2 FQNEAQ (reference sequence). The CDR3 consists of 17 residues. DNA for the CDR3: TGTGCCAGCAGCCACTCGGCGATAGGGGGCCTAAAGAACATTCAGTACTTC. Amino acids: CASSHSAIGGLKNIQYF.

This clonotype was counted a few times. The rearrangement links TRBV5-6 to TRBJ2-7; 9 bases are shared with TRBD2. CDR1 and CDR2 from the germline V gene are SGHDT and YYEEEE. Trimming cost V 5 bases and J 3 bases; bases outside gene matches: 9. This CDR3 contains 15 residues. In nucleotides, the CDR3 is TGTGCCAGCAGGACGAAACGACTAGCGGACTACGAGCAGTACTTC. Translating it yields CASRTKRLADYEQYF. The full variable domain, its missing parts supplied by reference TRBV5-6 and TRBJ2-7, is DAGVTQSPTHLIKTRGQQVTLRCSPKSGHDTVSWYQQALGQGPQFIFQYYEEEERQRGNFPDRFSGHQFPNYSSELNVNALLLGDSALYLCASRTKRLADYEQYFGPGTRLTVT.

The sample holds many counts of this clonotype. The V and J genes are TRBV20-1 and TRBJ2-4; D is possibly TRBD1 (6 bases). Germline CDR1 DFQATT, CDR2 SNEGSKA (reference sequence). V was trimmed by 6 bases and J by 3 bases, leaving 15 bases between them. The CDR3 is made up of 14 amino acids. In DNA form, the CDR3 reads TGCAGTGCCATGGACAGTAATCTCAAAAACATTCAGTACTTC. Encoded protein: CSAMDSNLKNIQYF.

In its sample, this clonotype was seen many times. A junction end diverges from the germline sequence, so it may reflect a read error. The V gene is TRBV11-2, the J gene TRBJ2-7; possibly TRBD1 or TRBD2 for D (5 bases each). The CDR3 runs to 15 residues. Germline CDR1 reads SGHAT; CDR2 reads FQNNGV. The CDR3 DNA sequence: TGTGCCAGCAGCTATCATTATCGGGGCTCCCACGAGCAGTACTTC. It codes for CASSYHYRGSHEQYF.

The sample holds a few counts of this clonotype. This chain links TRBV12-3 or TRBV12-4 with TRBJ2-6; TRBD1 is a possible D gene (5 bases). This CDR3 is 15 amino acids long. Trimming shortened V by 7 bases and J by 3 bases, and 13 bases separated the two germline ends. The CDR3 nucleotides read TGTGCCAGCACCATCCAGGGTGTTGGGGCCAACGTCCTGACTTTC. It codes for CASTIQGVGANVLTF.

This clonotype was counted only a few times. The rearrangement uses TRBV4-3 and TRBJ2-1; weak D call: TRBD2 (6 bases). The V gene's germline CDR1 is LGHNA and CDR2 YSLEER. The CDR3 is 14 amino acids. V lost 0 bases to trimming and J lost 10 bases, with 13 bases between them. The CDR3 here is CASSQERRAREQFF. In DNA, the CDR3 is TGCGCCAGCAGCCAAGAACGGAGGGCTCGGGAGCAGTTCTTC.

This clonotype showed up just a few times. The gene calls are TRBV7-2 and TRBJ2-3, with TRBD2 matching over 7 bases. Germline V CDR1 and CDR2: SGHTA, FQGNSA. The CDR3 sequence is 13 residues long. Trimming removed 5 bases from V and 8 bases from J; junction bases left unmatched: 7. DNA of the CDR3: TGTGCCAGCAGCCCGGGGGGTTGGGGTACGCAGTATTTT. Protein sequence: CASSPGGWGTQYF.

The chain is built from TRBV7-9 and TRBJ2-1; D remains unclear. CDR3 length: 14 amino acids. The V and J ends lost 4 bases and 4 bases respectively, with 11 bases between them. Germline values: CDR1 SEHNR, CDR2 FQNEAQ (reference sequence). The CDR3 spells CASSYSTEYNEQFF. Written as DNA, the CDR3 is TGTGCCAGCAGCTACTCGACGGAGTACAATGAGCAGTTCTTC.

This clonotype has ten or more counts. The rearrangement joins TRBV7-2 to TRBJ2-5; 8 positions match TRBD2. The germline V gene encodes CDR1 SGHTA and CDR2 FQGNSA. This CDR3 is built from 14 residues. V shed 1 base and J 4 bases; nucleotides not matched to a gene: 2. The CDR3 sequence is CASSLVAGRETQYF. The CDR3 nucleotides read TGTGCCAGCAGCTTAGTAGCGGGGAGAGAGACCCAGTACTTC. Looking up the rest from reference TRBV7-2 and TRBJ2-5 gives the full variable domain: GAGVSQSPSNKVTEKGKDVELRCDPISGHTALYWYRQSLGQGLEFLIYFQGNSAPDKSGLPSDRFSAERTGGSVSTLTIQRTQQEDSAVYLCASSLVAGRETQYFGPGTRLLVL.

This clonotype was counted only a few times. The rearrangement joins TRBV6-2 or TRBV6-3 to TRBJ1-2; D is undetermined. The V end was cut by 6 bases, the J end by 8 bases, with 13 bases between. Germline lookup yields CDR1 MNHEY and CDR2 SVGEGT. This CDR3 is 12 amino acids long. CDR3 in DNA: TGTGCCAGCAGCGATATTCCGGAGGGCTACACCTTC. It specifies CASSDIPEGYTF.

This chain uses TRBV6-2 or TRBV6-3 with TRBJ2-1; 8 nucleotides line up with TRBD1. CDR3 length equals 11 residues. Trimming removed 8 bases from V and 8 bases from J; junction bases left unmatched: 2. The germline V gene has CDR1 MNHEY and CDR2 SVGEGT. CDR3 sequence (DNA): TGTGCCAGCGGACAGGGCTATGAGCAGTTCTTC. Its translation: CASGQGYEQFF.

This clonotype was counted only a few times. The chain carries TRBV18 and TRBJ2-3, with D possibly being TRBD2 (5 bases). This CDR3 has 15 amino acids. CDR1 is KGHSH, CDR2 LQKENI, per germline. The ends were cut back, 2 bases at V and 4 bases at J, with 13 bases in the middle. Written as DNA, the CDR3 is TGTGCCAGCTCACCAAGTACTAGTTTCCCAGATACGCAGTATTTT. It is translated as CASSPSTSFPDTQYF.

This clonotype was picked up one time. The chain carries TRBV7-9 and TRBJ2-5; 12 nucleotides line up with TRBD1. The germline V gene encodes CDR1 SEHNR and CDR2 FQNEAQ (reference sequence). CDR3 length: 16 amino acids. V gave up 4 bases and J gave up 4 bases; unmatched junction bases: 7. The CDR3 sequence: CASSSSGTGGRETQYF. The CDR3 DNA sequence: TGTGCCAGCAGCTCCTCCGGGACAGGGGGCAGAGAGACCCAGTACTTC.

V is TRBV4-3 and J is TRBJ2-2; D is uncertain. The CDR3 covers 16 residues. The V gene's germline CDR1 is LGHNA and CDR2 YSLEER. V gave up 0 bases and J gave up 3 bases, with 11 bases separating them. In DNA form, the CDR3 reads TGCGCCAGCAGCCAAGATCTCGGTAGGGACACCGGGGAGCTGTTTTTT. Translation gives CASSQDLGRDTGELFF.

V and J are TRBV11-2 and TRBJ2-7, with D unclear. CDR1 is SGHAT, CDR2 FQNNGV, per germline. V was shortened by 1 base and J by 2 bases, with 18 bases between the two germline ends. The CDR3 extends over 17 amino acids. CDR3 sequence reads: CASSLVLPGQSPYEQYF. CDR3 sequence (DNA): TGTGCCAGCAGCTTAGTTTTGCCTGGGCAGTCCCCCTACGAGCAGTACTTC.

V usage is TRBV11-2 and J usage is TRBJ2-3, with 10 bases that match TRBD2. Germline V gene sequence: CDR1 SGHAT, CDR2 FQNNGV. The CDR3 extends over 15 amino acids. Losses at the gene ends were 5 bases for V and 10 bases for J; bases not matched to a gene: 12. CDR3 loop: CASSHNPSGGVAQYF. CDR3 nucleotide sequence: TGTGCCAGCAGCCACAATCCTAGCGGGGGAGTTGCGCAGTATTTT.

The sample holds a few counts of this clonotype. The rearrangement uses TRBV20-1 and TRBJ2-4; 9 nucleotides align to TRBD2. Per the germline V gene, CDR1 is DFQATT and CDR2 is SNEGSKA (reference sequence). The CDR3 is 17 amino acids. V lost 5 bases, J lost 0 bases, and 11 bases stayed unmatched. CDR3 amino acids: CSARTKTSGIAKNIQYF. In DNA form, the CDR3 reads TGCAGTGCTCGGACTAAGACTAGCGGAATAGCCAAAAACATTCAGTACTTC.

This clonotype turned up a few times. The rearrangement links TRBV18 to TRBJ2-2; 10 nucleotides align to TRBD2. The CDR3 is made up of 18 amino acids. The J segment lost 4 bases and the V segment lost 3 bases, leaving 11 bases of the junction unmatched. Germline assignment: CDR1 KGHSH and CDR2 LQKENI. The DNA of the CDR3 is TGTGCCAGCTCACCCCTCGGAGCGGGAGGGCCGAGCACCGGGGAGCTGTTTTTT. Its translation is CASSPLGAGGPSTGELFF.

This clonotype appeared a few times. The chain recombines TRBV3-1 with TRBJ2-1, with D hard to call. The ends were cut back, 1 base at V and 3 bases at J, with 13 bases in the middle. The CDR3 loop spans 16 amino acids. Germline CDR1 is LGHDT and CDR2 is YNNKEL (reference sequence). The CDR3 DNA is TGTGCCAGCAGCCAAGGCGGCAGAAGCTACTACAATGAGCAGTTCTTC. The encoded protein is CASSQGGRSYYNEQFF.

The sample holds a few counts of this clonotype. CDR3 loop: CASSREIWNEQFF. The DNA for the CDR3 is TGTGCCAGCAGCCGGGAGATTTGGAATGAGCAGTTCTTC. The chain combines TRBV14 with TRBJ2-1, with TRBD2 as a possible D gene (5 bases). Trimming cost V 4 bases and J 7 bases, with 11 bases left between them. The CDR3 totals 13 residues. Germline V gene sequence: CDR1 SGHDN, CDR2 FVKESK. Full variable domain (remainder filled in from reference TRBV14 and TRBJ2-1): EAGVTQFPSHSVIEKGQTVTLRCDPISGHDNLYWYRRVMGKEIKFLLHFVKESKQDESGMPNNRFLAERTGGTYSTLKVQPAELEDSGVYFCASSREIWNEQFFGPGTRLTVL.

This clonotype has a handful of counts. The J gene is TRBJ1-1, the V gene TRBV7-8, with TRBD1 identical over 7 bases. This CDR3 has 14 residues. Per the germline V gene, CDR1 is SGHVS and CDR2 is FQNEAQ. Trimming removed 6 bases from V and 0 bases from J; junction bases left unmatched: 4. DNA of the CDR3: TGTGCCAGCAGAAAGGGACAGCTGAACACTGAAGCTTTCTTT. This encodes CASRKGQLNTEAFF.

The J gene is TRBJ2-3, the V gene TRBV29-1, with unresolved D. This CDR3 has 13 residues. The V end lost 3 bases, the J end lost 2 bases, and 9 bases lay between the germline ends. The germline CDR1 and CDR2 sequences are SQVTM and ANQGSEA. The DNA for the CDR3 is TGCAGCGTTGATGGCAGCCTCACAGATACGCAGTATTTT. As protein: CSVDGSLTDTQYF.

The table lists this clonotype with a few counts. This rearrangement joins TRBV9 to TRBJ2-1; 9 bases line up with TRBD1. Trimming at V came to 2 bases and at J to 6 bases, leaving 6 bases not matched to a gene. CDR3 size: 15 residues. The germline CDR1 and CDR2 sequences are SGDLS and YYNGEE. DNA for the CDR3: TGTGCCAGCAGCGTTTTGGGACAGGGTGGCAATGAGCAGTTCTTC. Its translation is CASSVLGQGGNEQFF.

In its sample, this clonotype was seen many times. The genes are TRBV20-1 and TRBJ2-4; 11 bases are shared with TRBD1. CDR3 length: 14 amino acids. Germline values: CDR1 DFQATT, CDR2 SNEGSKA (reference sequence). V was pared by 0 bases and J by 9 bases, with 4 bases of the junction left unmatched. The CDR3 reads CSARDGQGAGIQYF. CDR3 coding DNA: TGCAGTGCTAGAGATGGACAGGGGGCGGGCATTCAGTACTTC.

The rearrangement joins TRBV5-1 to TRBJ1-4; a weak D match, TRBD1 (6 bases). The CDR3 is made up of 15 amino acids. The V end was cut by 4 bases, the J end by 7 bases, with 17 bases between. Germline CDR1 is SGHRS and CDR2 is YFSETQ. The CDR3 bases are TGCGCCAGCAGCGAGAACCAGGGGCGAGGTGAAAAACTGTTTTTT. Amino acids: CASSENQGRGEKLFF. Combining the CDR3 with reference TRBV5-1 and TRBJ1-4 gives the whole variable domain KAGVTQTPRYLIKTRGQQVTLSCSPISGHRSVSWYQQTPGQGLQFLFEYFSETQRNKGNFPGRFSGRQFSNSRSEMNVSTLELGDSALYLCASSENQGRGEKLFFGSGTQLSVL.

This clonotype was observed a few times. The V gene is TRBV4-2, the J gene TRBJ2-7; possible D gene TRBD2, 6 bases. Germline values: CDR1 LGHNA, CDR2 YNFKEQ. The CDR3 has 15 residues. V lost 1 base and J 3 bases, leaving 13 bases between the germline ends. The CDR3 coding sequence is TGTGCCAGCAGCCAAGCGCCGGGGGAAAACTACGAGCAGTACTTC. Translation gives CASSQAPGENYEQYF.